This TCR beta chain was recorded in a study of T cell repertoires in aging, cancer and after chemotherapy. Looking at the study overall: Over several months to years, re-sampled healthy donor repertoires clearly shared clones. The full dataset contained several million TCR reads.

A mixed TRB-A/B primer pool amplified rearranged TRB by multiplex touch-down PCR. TCRdb itself ran the multiplex PCR reads through MiXCR, one entry per CDR3 protein. The sample yields more than 9,500 distinct CDR3 sequences, 31% seen once. In regard to this clonotype: Antigen unknown.

TCR beta rearrangements were amplified from peripheral blood genomic DNA. Findings of the study overall: Compared with age-matched healthy donors, untreated hematological or solid cancer patients showed higher blood TCR clonality.

This CDR3 region has 15 residues. Per germline, CDR1 DFQATT and CDR2 SNEGSKA (reference sequence). V was shortened by 0 bases and J by 0 bases, with 12 bases between the two germline ends. This chain joins TRBV20-1 and TRBJ2-7; D is unresolved. The TCR was taken from a human donor in good health. The donor label of this sample is uncertain. What was sequenced was blood. CDR3 nucleotides: TGCAGTGCTAGAGATGGGCAGGAGAGCTCCTACGAGCAGTACTTC. Translated: CSARDGQESSYEQYF.